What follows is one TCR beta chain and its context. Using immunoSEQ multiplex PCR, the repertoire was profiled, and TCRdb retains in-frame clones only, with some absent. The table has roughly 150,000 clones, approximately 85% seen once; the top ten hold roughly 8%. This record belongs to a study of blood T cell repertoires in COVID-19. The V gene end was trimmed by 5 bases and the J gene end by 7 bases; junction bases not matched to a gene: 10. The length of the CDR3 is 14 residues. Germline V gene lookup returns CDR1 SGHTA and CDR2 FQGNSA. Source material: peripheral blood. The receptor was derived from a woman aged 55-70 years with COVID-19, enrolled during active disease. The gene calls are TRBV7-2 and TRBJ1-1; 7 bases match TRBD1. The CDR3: CASSPRDRSFEAFF. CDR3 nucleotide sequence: TGTGCCAGCAGCCCCCGGGACAGAAGCTTTGAAGCTTTCTTT.